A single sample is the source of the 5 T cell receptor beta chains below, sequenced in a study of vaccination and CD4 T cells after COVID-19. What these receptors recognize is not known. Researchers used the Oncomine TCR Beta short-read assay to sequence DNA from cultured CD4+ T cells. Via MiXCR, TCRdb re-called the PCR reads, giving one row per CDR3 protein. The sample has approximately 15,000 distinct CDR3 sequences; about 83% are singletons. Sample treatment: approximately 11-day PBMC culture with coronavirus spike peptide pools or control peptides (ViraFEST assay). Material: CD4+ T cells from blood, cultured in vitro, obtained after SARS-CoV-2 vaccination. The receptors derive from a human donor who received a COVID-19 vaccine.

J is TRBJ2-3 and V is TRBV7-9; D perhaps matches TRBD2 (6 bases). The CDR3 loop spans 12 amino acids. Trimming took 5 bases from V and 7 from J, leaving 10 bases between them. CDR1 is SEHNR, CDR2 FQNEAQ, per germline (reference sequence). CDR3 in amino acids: CASSQGLNTQYF. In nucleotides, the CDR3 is TGTGCCAGCAGCCAGGGACTCAATACGCAGTATTTT.

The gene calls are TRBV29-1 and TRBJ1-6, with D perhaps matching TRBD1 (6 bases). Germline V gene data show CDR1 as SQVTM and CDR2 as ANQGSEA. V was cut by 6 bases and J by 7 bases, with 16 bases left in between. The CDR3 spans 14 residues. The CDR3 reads CSVTDRGPNSPLHF. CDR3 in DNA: TGCAGCGTCACCGATCGGGGGCCGAATTCACCCCTCCACTTT. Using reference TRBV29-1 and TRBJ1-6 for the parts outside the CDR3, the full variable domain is SAVISQKPSRDICQRGTSLTIQCQVDSQVTMMFWYRQQPGQSLTLIATANQGSEATYESGFVIDKFPISRPNLTFSTLTVSNMSPEDSSIYLCSVTDRGPNSPLHFGNGTRLTVT.

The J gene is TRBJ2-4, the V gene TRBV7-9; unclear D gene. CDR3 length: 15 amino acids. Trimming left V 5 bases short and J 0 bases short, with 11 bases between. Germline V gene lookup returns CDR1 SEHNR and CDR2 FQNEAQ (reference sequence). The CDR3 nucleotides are TGTGCCAGCAGCCCTCCACTGCCAGCCAAAAACATTCAGTACTTC. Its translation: CASSPPLPAKNIQYF.

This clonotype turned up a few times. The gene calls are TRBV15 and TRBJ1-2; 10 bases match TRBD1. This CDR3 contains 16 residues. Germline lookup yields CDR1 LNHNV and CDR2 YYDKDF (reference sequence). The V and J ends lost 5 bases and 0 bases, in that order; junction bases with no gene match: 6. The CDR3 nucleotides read TGTGCCACCAGCCTAACCGGGACAGGGGCTAACTATGGCTACACCTTC. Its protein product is CATSLTGTGANYGYTF.

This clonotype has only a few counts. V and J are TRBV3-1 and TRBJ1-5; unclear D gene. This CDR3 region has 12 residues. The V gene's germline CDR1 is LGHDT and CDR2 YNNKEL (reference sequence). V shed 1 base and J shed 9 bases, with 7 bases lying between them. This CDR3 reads CASSQAVGPQHF. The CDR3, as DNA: TGTGCCAGCAGCCAAGCAGTGGGGCCCCAGCATTTT.